Below are 25 T cell receptor beta chains sequenced from a single sample in a study of blood T cell repertoires in COVID-19. Some clones are missing from TCRdb's copy, which holds only in-frame ones; the method was immunoSEQ multiplex PCR. The table shows some 190,000 clones, with approximately 84% occurring only once. The sequenced sample consisted of peripheral blood. These receptors were collected from a woman in her 70s with active or convalescent COVID-19.

J is TRBJ1-4 and V is TRBV9, with 9 nucleotides matching TRBD1. The V gene end was trimmed by 0 bases and the J gene end by 10 bases; junction bases not matched to a gene: 4. CDR1 and CDR2 from the germline V gene are SGDLS and YYNGEE. CDR3 length: 14 residues. The CDR3 is CASSVEGGQGKLFF. CDR3 nucleotides: TGTGCCAGCAGCGTAGAGGGGGGACAGGGAAAACTGTTTTTT.

This sequence joins TRBV18 and TRBJ2-7; D gene ambiguous. V shed 2 bases and J shed 7 bases, with 12 bases lying between them. There are 13 residues in the CDR3. CDR1 KGHSH and CDR2 LQKENI come from the germline V gene. The CDR3 here is CASSPEARREQYF. CDR3 nucleotide sequence: TGTGCCAGCTCACCAGAGGCCCGCCGGGAGCAGTACTTC.

The chain employs TRBV5-6 and TRBJ2-3; 7 nucleotides align to TRBD1. Per germline, CDR1 SGHDT and CDR2 YYEEEE. The CDR3 loop spans 13 amino acids. The junction had 6 bases not matched to a gene; V was cut back by 5 bases and J by 6 bases. The CDR3 nucleotides read TGTGCCAGCAGGTCGACAGGGTCGGATACGCAGTATTTT. Protein sequence: CASRSTGSDTQYF.

This clone has ten or more counts. The rearrangement uses TRBV7-9 and TRBJ1-2; weak D call: TRBD1 (6 bases). Trimming shortened V by 2 bases and J by 2 bases, and 15 bases separated the two germline ends. The CDR3 covers 16 residues. Germline assignment: CDR1 SEHNR and CDR2 FQNEAQ (reference sequence). The CDR3 DNA is TGTGCCAGCAGCTTAAGGACCGGGACAACCAACTATGGCTACACCTTC. It encodes CASSLRTGTTNYGYTF.

V usage is TRBV18 and J usage is TRBJ2-7, with 12 bases fitting TRBD1. V was pared by 3 bases and J by 1 base, with 7 bases of the junction left unmatched. Germline CDR1 is KGHSH and CDR2 is LQKENI. The CDR3 contains 17 residues. CDR3 sequence (DNA): TGTGCCAGCTCACCCGCCGGGACAGGGGGCAATTCCTACGAGCAGTACTTC. It translates to CASSPAGTGGNSYEQYF.

This chain links TRBV6-5 with TRBJ1-1; unclear D gene. CDR3 size: 15 residues. Germline-derived CDR1 and CDR2 are MNHEY and SVGAGI. Trimming took 0 bases from V and 1 from J, leaving 9 bases between them. CDR3 residues: CASSYSSLPNTEAFF. CDR3 DNA sequence: TGTGCCAGCAGTTACTCTAGCCTGCCGAACACTGAAGCTTTCTTT.

The chain joins TRBV7-9 to TRBJ2-3; possibly TRBD2 for D (6 bases). This CDR3 is 13 amino acids long. Trimming removed 8 bases at V and 1 base at J, with 10 bases between. Germline assignment: CDR1 SEHNR and CDR2 FQNEAQ (reference sequence). This CDR3 is CASAGPGTDTQYF. In nucleotides, the CDR3 is TGTGCCAGCGCGGGACCCGGCACAGATACGCAGTATTTT.

In its sample, this clone was seen once. V and J are TRBV4-1 and TRBJ2-5, with D maybe TRBD1 (6 bases). Germline CDR1 reads MGHRA; CDR2 reads YSYEKL. Trimming took off 4 bases at V and 5 bases at J, with 26 bases between the two ends. CDR3 length: 18 residues. The CDR3 spells CASSLHPPDSQVGETQYF. CDR3 nucleotide sequence: TGCGCCAGCAGCCTCCACCCCCCGGACAGCCAAGTGGGGGAGACCCAGTACTTC.

The rearrangement links TRBV14 to TRBJ2-1; D possibly corresponds to TRBD1 (5 bases). Per germline, CDR1 SGHDN and CDR2 FVKESK. Trimming took off 4 bases at V and 4 bases at J, with 11 bases between the two ends. This CDR3 is 14 amino acids long. The CDR3 here is CASSRTMTYNEQFF. The CDR3 DNA reads as TGTGCCAGCAGCCGGACAATGACATACAATGAGCAGTTCTTC.

The chain joins TRBV27 to TRBJ2-2; D is unclear. The germline V gene has CDR1 MNHEY and CDR2 SMNVEV (reference sequence). The CDR3 covers 11 residues. Trimming took 8 bases from V and 6 from J, leaving 7 bases between them. Here the CDR3 reads CASHRAGELFF. The CDR3 DNA reads as TGTGCCAGCCATAGAGCCGGGGAGCTGTTTTTT.

The V and J genes are TRBV2 and TRBJ2-7; D not resolved. V was shortened by 4 bases and J by 2 bases, with 6 bases between the two germline ends. This CDR3 has 12 amino acids. Germline loops: CDR1 SNHLY, CDR2 FYNNEI. CDR3: CASSVDTYEQYF. The CDR3 coding sequence is TGTGCCAGCAGTGTAGACACCTACGAGCAGTACTTC.

The table lists this clone with a few counts. The genes are TRBV5-4 and TRBJ2-5; 7 bases line up with TRBD2. This CDR3 contains 14 residues. The V segment lost 5 bases and the J segment 2 bases; nucleotides outside the gene matches: 6. Germline assignment: CDR1 SGHNT and CDR2 YYREEE (reference sequence). CDR3 in amino acids: CASSYSGFQETQYF. The DNA of the CDR3 is TGTGCCAGCAGTTATAGCGGGTTTCAAGAGACCCAGTACTTC.

The chain joins TRBV12-3 or TRBV12-4 to TRBJ1-5; maybe TRBD1 (5 bases). This CDR3 region has 12 residues. Trimming removed 6 bases at V and 11 bases at J, with 14 bases between. The CDR3 loop is CASSGGGLTQHF. CDR3 nucleotide sequence: TGTGCCAGCAGCGGCGGGGGGTTGACCCAGCATTTT.

This chain connects TRBV24-1 to TRBJ1-6; D perhaps matches TRBD1 (5 bases). Germline lookup yields CDR1 KGHDR and CDR2 SFDVKD. The CDR3 is made up of 17 amino acids. Trimming shortened V by 12 bases and J by 2 bases, and 22 bases separated the two germline ends. The CDR3 spells CAAIPRGSLPYNSPLHF. The CDR3 region has the DNA TGTGCCGCCATTCCGCGGGGCAGCCTCCCCTATAATTCACCCCTCCACTTT.

J is TRBJ2-7 and V is TRBV9; 9 bases agree with TRBD2. Germline loops: CDR1 SGDLS, CDR2 YYNGEE. CDR3 length: 13 residues. Losses at the gene ends were 0 bases for V and 6 bases for J; bases not matched to a gene: 1. This chain's CDR3 is CASSVGRGGEQYF. The CDR3 bases are TGTGCCAGCAGCGTAGGGCGGGGGGGCGAGCAGTACTTC.

The chain links TRBV19 to TRBJ1-2, with D hard to call. The CDR3 has 12 residues. Trimming stripped 4 bases from V and 1 base from J, with 4 bases between. Germline CDR1 LNHDA, CDR2 SQIVND (reference sequence). CDR3 protein: CASSRHNYGYTF. The DNA of the CDR3 is TGTGCCAGTAGTAGACATAACTATGGCTACACCTTC.

The chain joins TRBV11-2 to TRBJ2-3; D is uncertain. CDR3 length: 12 amino acids. CDR1 is SGHAT and CDR2 is FQNNGV in the germline V gene. The ends were cut back, 2 bases at V and 6 bases at J, with 6 bases in the middle. Here the CDR3 DNA reads TGTGCCAGCAGCTTATCGAGCGATACGCAGTATTTT. This codes for CASSLSSDTQYF.

This clone showed up just a few times. J is TRBJ2-2 and V is TRBV29-1; 10 nucleotides line up with TRBD2. The CDR3 spans 15 residues. The V gene's germline CDR1 is SQVTM and CDR2 ANQGSEA. The J segment lost 1 base and the V segment lost 1 base, leaving 0 bases of the junction unmatched. As DNA, the CDR3 is TGCAGCGTTGAAGGGACTAGCGGGAACACCGGGGAGCTGTTTTTT. Translating it yields CSVEGTSGNTGELFF.

The V call is TRBV4-1, the J call TRBJ1-2; 7 bases align to TRBD1. Germline V CDR1 and CDR2: MGHRA, YSYEKL. V was pared by 3 bases and J by 3 bases, with 7 bases of the junction left unmatched. The CDR3 is 15 residues long. CDR3 in amino acids: CASSQPATGDYGYTF. The CDR3 nucleotides are TGCGCCAGCAGCCAGCCCGCCACAGGGGACTATGGCTACACCTTC.

The gene calls are TRBV3-1 (or the pseudogene TRBV3-2) and TRBJ2-3; D unclear. The germline CDR1 and CDR2 sequences are LGHDT and YNNKEL (reference sequence). V was clipped by 11 bases and J by 1 base, with 7 bases between them. CDR3 length: 11 amino acids. The CDR3 sequence is CASLGTDTQYF. Here the CDR3 DNA reads TGTGCCTCCCTCGGCACAGATACGCAGTATTTT.

This clone showed up just once. The DNA for the CDR3 is TGCGCCAGCAGCCAAGTTTGGGCGGGAGATCAAGAGACCCAGTACTTC. Translated: CASSQVWAGDQETQYF. The chain carries TRBV4-1 and TRBJ2-5; TRBD2 matches at 7 bases. Germline V gene lookup returns CDR1 MGHRA and CDR2 YSYEKL. J gave up 2 bases and V 1 base, and 7 bases lay outside the gene matches. The CDR3 loop spans 16 amino acids.

CDR3 nucleotides: TGTGCCAGCAGCAAACGGCGGGGCGGTACGCAGTATTTT. Encoded protein: CASSKRRGGTQYF. The chain is built from TRBV21-1 and TRBJ2-3; TRBD2 reflects the table's D call only, with no check against the DNA. TRBV21-1 is described as a pseudogene. The CDR3 extends over 13 amino acids.

V is TRBV27 and J is TRBJ1-2; D not resolved. The length of the CDR3 is 15 residues. The V end was cut by 3 bases, the J end by 4 bases, with 15 bases between. Germline V gene data show CDR1 as MNHEY and CDR2 as SMNVEV (reference sequence). CDR3 bases: TGTGCCAGCAGTTTCGGGAATACCAAGGGCTATGGCTACACCTTC. Translating it yields CASSFGNTKGYGYTF.

The V and J genes are TRBV18 and TRBJ2-7, with a possible D match to TRBD1 (5 bases). Between the trimmed V and J ends, which lost 0 bases and 1 base, there was a span of 10 bases. The CDR3 contains 15 residues. Per the germline V gene, CDR1 is KGHSH and CDR2 is LQKENI. The DNA of the CDR3 is TGTGCCAGCTCACCACCGGGGCTTACGTCCTACGAGCAGTACTTC. Amino acid sequence: CASSPPGLTSYEQYF. Looking up the rest from reference TRBV18 and TRBJ2-7 gives the full variable domain: NAGVMQNPRHLVRRRGQEARLRCSPMKGHSHVYWYRQLPEEGLKFMVYLQKENIIDESGMPKERFSAEFPKEGPSILRIQQVVRGDSAAYFCASSPPGLTSYEQYFGPGTRLTVT.

The chain has TRBV3-1 (or the pseudogene TRBV3-2) and TRBJ1-2; 8 bases align to TRBD1. The germline gives CDR1 LGHDT, CDR2 YNNKEL (reference sequence). The CDR3 runs 13 residues. The V and J ends lost 3 bases and 4 bases, in that order; junction bases with no gene match: 1. CDR3 DNA sequence: TGTGCCAGCAGCCAGGGACAGGTCTATGGCTACACCTTC. Its translation: CASSQGQVYGYTF.